This T cell receptor (beta chain) was retrieved from a study of breast tumors, draining lymph nodes, adjacent tissues (dated by TCRdb to about 2016). General notes on the study: In breast cancer patients, the study compared the TCR beta repertoires of tumor, adjacent nontumor tissue and axillary lymph nodes. The study was designed to assess the relationships and possible T-cell exchange between tumor, surrounding tissue and draining lymph node repertoires in human breast cancer.

Lymph node samples came from the axillary draining lymph nodes of breast cancer patients. TCRdb lists the instrument as Illumina HiSeq 2000. TCR beta chain libraries were generated through multiplex PCR amplification. High-throughput sequencing was used to analyze the amplified TCR beta chain products. TCRdb reprocessed the public reads (quality trimming at Q25 with fastp, clone calling with MiXCR) and kept in-frame beta chains. Rows are unified per CDR3 protein, each entry keeping the most common DNA and genes. For this sample the table gives over 150,000 distinct CDR3 sequences, of which 30% to 35% were detected only once. About 4.5% of the sample belongs to the ten largest clones. General findings and caveats noted by the study authors: The similarity between tumor and nontumor tissue repertoires was significantly greater in luminal-like breast cancer than in basal-like breast cancer. The data were considered consistent with the idea that most tumor T cells come from the lymph node and then expand in tumor tissue. Tumors showed preferential V and J gene usage, and their T-cell repertoire diversity fell below that of lymph nodes yet above that of nontumor tissue. The conclusion that tumor T cells originate in lymph nodes was presented as consistent with a hypothesis rather than as directly demonstrated.

Taken from the germline V gene, the CDR1 and CDR2 loops are SGHVS and FNYEAQ. The CDR3 numbers 16 residues from cysteine through phenylalanine. The DNA shown is the 48-base CDR3, in frame from base 1. The junction shows trimming of 3 bases on V and 8 bases on J, plus 23 bases between the germline ends. This clonotype was counted ten times or more. No antigen is known for it. The input lacks base qualities; no much larger clone sits a single base away. The chain joins TRBV7-6 to TRBJ2-7, with a weak D call of TRBD2 (7 bases match). The source of this sequence is a female donor with breast cancer. Some clones in this sample may be carry-over from other donors' samples. The sequenced sample was axillary lymph node tissue. The CDR3 here reads CASSLGGQGLYHQQYF. The DNA sequence is given as TGTGCCAGCAGCTTGGGGGGGCAGGGGCTCTACCACCAGCAGTACTTC. The full variable domain, completed from the reference TRBV7-6 and TRBJ2-7 proteins outside the CDR3, reads GAGVSQSPRYKVTKRGQDVALRCDPISGHVSLYWYRQALGQGPEFLTYFNYEAQQDKSGLPNDRFSAERPEGSISTLTIQRTEQRDSAMYRCASSLGGQGLYHQQYFGPGTRLTVT.